This TCR beta chain was captured by sequencing in a study of cytomegalovirus exposure and HLA in healthy donors. 13 Jbeta primers and 60 Vbeta primers were used for the PCR. Assay: immunoSEQ multiplex PCR; the TCRdb copy retains only in-frame clones and omits some. The sample records roughly 180,000 clones, 76% being singletons. The table lists this clone with a count of one. Its antigen is as yet unknown. The CDR3 has 17 amino acids. Trimming removed 5 bases at V and 0 bases at J, with 17 bases between. Germline-derived CDR1 and CDR2 are SGHVT and SQSDAQ. Study observations and caveats: Most TCR sequences proved rare, with some public TCRs found in many donors.

This receptor was obtained from a female donor in good health and CMV-seronegative. The chain carries TRBV7-4 and TRBJ2-4; D not resolved. The sample comprised PBMCs. CDR3 amino acids: CASSGLSAPLAKNIQYF. The CDR3 DNA is TGTGCCAGCAGCGGCCTCAGCGCGCCCTTAGCCAAAAACATTCAGTACTTC.